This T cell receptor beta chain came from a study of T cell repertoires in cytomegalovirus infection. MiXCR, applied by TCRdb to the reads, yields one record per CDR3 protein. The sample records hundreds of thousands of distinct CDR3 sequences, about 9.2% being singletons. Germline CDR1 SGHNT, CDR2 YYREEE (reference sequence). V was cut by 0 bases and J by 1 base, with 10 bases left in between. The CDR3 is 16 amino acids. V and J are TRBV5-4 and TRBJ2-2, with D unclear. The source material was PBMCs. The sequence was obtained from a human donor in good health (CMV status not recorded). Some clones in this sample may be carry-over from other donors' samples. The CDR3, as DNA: TGTGCCAGCAGCTTGGCCGGTGCCGGGAACACCGGGGAGCTGTTTTTT. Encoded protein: CASSLAGAGNTGELFF.